A selection of T cell receptor beta chains follows, all from one sample in a study of shared clonotypes between healthy human individuals. The protocol was immunoSEQ multiplex PCR, while the TCRdb copy is restricted to in-frame clones and leaves out a portion. Of about 820,000 clones in the sample, roughly 92% are singletons; the top ten hold under 30%. The specimen sequenced was naive CD8+ T cells sorted from blood. The receptors shown here come from a man aged 30 to 45 in good health. The CDR3 runs from the conserved cysteine through the conserved F or W. D genes are given only for firm matches. Size is omitted from some rows. Given values are once, few, many or a class for expanded clones.

>TRBV28|TRBJ2-7|NA|NA
TGTGCCAGCAGTTCCTTCCCCGAGCAGTACTTC
CASSSFPEQYF
>TRBV14|TRBJ2-1|NA|NA
TGTGCCAGCAGCGGCGCGCCCTCCTACAATGAGCAGTTCTTC
CASSGAPSYNEQFF
>TRBV27|TRBJ2-1|NA|NA
TGTGCCAGTACGAAAGGCGACTCCTACAATGAGCAGTTCTTC
CASTKGDSYNEQFF
>TRBV10-2|TRBJ2-7|NA|NA
TGCGCCAGCAGTGAGCGGGGGTACGAGCAGTACTTC
CASSERGYEQYF
>TRBV4-1|TRBJ2-2|NA|NA
TGCGCCAGCAGCCAAGCTTCGGCAGGGTTCAGCGGGGAGCTGTTTTTT
CASSQASAGFSGELFF
>TRBV28|TRBJ2-4|TRBD2|NA
TGTGCCAGCAGTTCCGGGCCTAGCGGGAGAAGGGAGCCAGGGAACATTCAGTACTTC
CASSSGPSGRREPGNIQYF
>TRBV29-1|TRBJ1-2|NA|NA
TGCAGCGTGCAACAGGGTACGGTAAATGGCTACACCTTC
CSVQQGTVNGYTF
>TRBV7-8|TRBJ2-1|NA|once
TGTGCCAGCAGCTTAGTGGGAATTTCGAGCAGTTCCTACAATGAGCAGTTCTTC
CASSLVGISSSSYNEQFF
>TRBV6-5|TRBJ2-5|NA|NA
TGTGCCAGCAGCCCGGACTCGTGGGAGACCCAGTACTTC
CASSPDSWETQYF
>TRBV11-2|TRBJ2-7|TRBD2|NA
TGTGCCAGCAGCTTAGTTGGCGGGAGCCCCTCCTACGAGCAGTACTTC
CASSLVGGSPSYEQYF
>TRBV6-6|TRBJ2-3|NA|NA
TGTGCCAGCAGATTTGGGAGGCCAGATACGCAGTATTTT
CASRFGRPDTQYF
>TRBV27|TRBJ2-7|NA|NA
TGTGCCAGCAGTTTCGCCAGGGGTTCCTACGAGCAGTACTTC
CASSFARGSYEQYF
>TRBV4-1|TRBJ1-3|TRBD1|once
TGCGCCAGCAGCCAAGATCGGACAGGGTCAGACACCATATATTTT
CASSQDRTGSDTIYF
>TRBV7-9|TRBJ1-1|NA|NA
TGTGCCAGCAGCTTATTTAGGGGCATGAACACTGAAGCTTTCTTT
CASSLFRGMNTEAFF
>TRBV5-1|TRBJ2-2|NA|few
TGCGCCAGCAGCTTGGGAGGGGGTTTCGACACCGGGGAGCTGTTTTTT
CASSLGGGFDTGELFF
>TRBV2|TRBJ2-1|NA|NA
TGTGCCAGCAGTGAACGGGGGACAAGCTCCTACAATGAGCAGTTCTTC
CASSERGTSSYNEQFF
>TRBV28|TRBJ2-7|NA|NA
TGTGCCAGCAGTAGCGTATCGGACTACGAGCAGTACTTC
CASSSVSDYEQYF
>TRBV19|TRBJ2-1|NA|once
TGTGCCAGTAGTGGACGGTACAATGAGCAGTTCTTC
CASSGRYNEQFF
>TRBV6-5|TRBJ1-5|NA|NA
TGTGCCAGCAGTTACTCGGTGGGTTCCAATCAGCCCCAGCATTTT
CASSYSVGSNQPQHF
>TRBV5-1|TRBJ2-1|NA|NA
TGCGCCAGCAGCTCCGCAGTCAGCCCCGGCAATGAGCAGTTCTTC
CASSSAVSPGNEQFF
>TRBV9|TRBJ2-1|NA|NA
TGTGCCAGCAGCGTATCCCAGGCAGCTTACAATGAGCAGTTCTTC
CASSVSQAAYNEQFF
>TRBV9|TRBJ2-5|NA|NA
TGTGCCAGCAGCGTAGCCGAGACCCAGTACTTC
CASSVAETQYF
>TRBV11-2|TRBJ2-7|TRBD2|NA
TGTGCCAGCAGCTCACTAATGTCTAGCGGGAGCTACGAGCAGTACTTC
CASSSLMSSGSYEQYF
>TRBV11-2|TRBJ2-1|NA|NA
TGTGCCAGCAGCTCCGATAGTAGCGGAGAATACAATGAGCAGTTCTTC
CASSSDSSGEYNEQFF
>TRBV10-3|TRBJ2-2|NA|NA
TGTGCCATCAGTGAGTCGAGGTTAGCACTCACCGGGGAGCTGTTTTTT
CAISESRLALTGELFF
>TRBV7-2|TRBJ2-7|NA|NA
TGTGCCAGCAGCTTAGCACCCCTCAGGCCCCTTGGAGAGGGAGCCTACGAGCAGTACTTC
CASSLAPLRPLGEGAYEQYF
>TRBV7-6|TRBJ2-1|NA|NA
TGTGCCAGCAGCTTTGGACCCACCGGTGAGCAGTTCTTC
CASSFGPTGEQFF
>TRBV4-1|TRBJ2-1|TRBD2|NA
TGCGCCAGCAGCCCGGGACTAGCGGGAGGCCCACTGGGCAATGAGCAGTTCTTC
CASSPGLAGGPLGNEQFF
>TRBV7-9|TRBJ1-4|NA|NA
TGTGCCAGCAGCTCCCTCACCGGGAGTGCTAATGAAAAACTGTTTTTT
CASSSLTGSANEKLFF
>TRBV6-5|TRBJ1-2|NA|NA
TGTGCCAGCAGACCCCCCGCGGGGGCGGGAGGCTACACCTTC
CASRPPAGAGGYTF
>TRBV4-1|TRBJ1-1|TRBD1|NA
TGCGCCAGCAGCCAGACAGGGTTTAACACTGAAGCTTTCTTT
CASSQTGFNTEAFF
>TRBV27|TRBJ2-7|TRBD1|NA
TGTGCCAGCAGTGTACCGGGACAGGGAGCCCACGAGCAGTACTTC
CASSVPGQGAHEQYF
>TRBV10-2|TRBJ2-1|NA|NA
TGCGCCAGCACCCTCGGCCGCTCCTACAATGAGCAGTTCTTC
CASTLGRSYNEQFF
>TRBV5-6|TRBJ2-1|TRBD2|NA
TGTGCCAGCAGCTTGGCACTAGCGGGCCGGAGCTCCTACAATGAGCAGTTCTTC
CASSLALAGRSSYNEQFF
>TRBV30|TRBJ1-1|NA|few
TGTGCCTGGACTGAAACCACTGAAGCTTTCTTT
CAWTETTEAFF
>TRBV11-2|TRBJ2-7|NA|NA
TGTGCCAGCAGCTCCCCAGGGAGAATGCTCCACGAGCAGTACTTC
CASSSPGRMLHEQYF
>TRBV9|TRBJ1-2|NA|NA
TGTGCCAGCAGCGTATGGCCCTATGGCTACACCTTC
CASSVWPYGYTF
>TRBV27|TRBJ1-1|TRBD1|NA
TGTGCCAGCAGTTCGGGACAGGGCATGAACACTGAAGCTTTCTTT
CASSSGQGMNTEAFF
>TRBV11-2|TRBJ1-1|NA|once
TGTGCCAGCAGCCTCTTAGGGGTGAACACTGAAGCTTTCTTT
CASSLLGVNTEAFF
>TRBV4-3|TRBJ2-2|TRBD1|NA
TGCGCCAGCAGCCTTGAGGTCGCGGACAGGGGGCTAGGGACCGGGGAGCTGTTTTTT
CASSLEVADRGLGTGELFF
>TRBV6-4|TRBJ2-1|TRBD2|NA
TGTGCCAGCAGAGAAGCGGGAGGATACAATGAGCAGTTCTTC
CASREAGGYNEQFF
>TRBV27|TRBJ1-1|TRBD1|NA
TGTGCCAGCAGTTTATTAACAGGGGTCCCCACTGAAGCTTTCTTT
CASSLLTGVPTEAFF
>TRBV27|TRBJ2-7|TRBD1|NA
TGTGCCAGCAGTCTGACAGGGGATTCCTACGAGCAGTACTTC
CASSLTGDSYEQYF